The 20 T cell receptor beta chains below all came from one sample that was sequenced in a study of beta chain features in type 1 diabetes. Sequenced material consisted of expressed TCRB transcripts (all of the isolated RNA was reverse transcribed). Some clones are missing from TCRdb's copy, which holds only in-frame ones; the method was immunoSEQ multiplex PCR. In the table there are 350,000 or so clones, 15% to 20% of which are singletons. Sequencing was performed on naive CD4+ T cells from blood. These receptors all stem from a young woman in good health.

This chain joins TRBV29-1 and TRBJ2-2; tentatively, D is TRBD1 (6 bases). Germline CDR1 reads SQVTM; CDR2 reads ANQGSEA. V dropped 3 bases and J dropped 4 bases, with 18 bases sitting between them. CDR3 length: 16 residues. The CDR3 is CSVEAGYRVGTGELFF. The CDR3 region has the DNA TGCAGCGTTGAGGCCGGCTACAGGGTCGGCACCGGGGAGCTGTTTTTT.

CDR3 bases: TGTGCCAGTTCTGGGGGGGAGACCCAGTACTTC. This sequence encodes CASSGGETQYF. The rearrangement uses TRBV7-8 and TRBJ2-5; a weak D match, TRBD2 (6 bases). This CDR3 is built from 11 residues. V lost 9 bases and J 5 bases, leaving 10 bases between the germline ends. Germline V gene sequence: CDR1 SGHVS, CDR2 FQNEAQ.

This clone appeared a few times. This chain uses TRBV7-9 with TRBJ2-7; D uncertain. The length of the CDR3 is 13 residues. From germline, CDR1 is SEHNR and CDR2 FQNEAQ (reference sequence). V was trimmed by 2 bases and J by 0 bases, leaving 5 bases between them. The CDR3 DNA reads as TGTGCCAGCAGCTTACCCAGCTCCTACGAGCAGTACTTC. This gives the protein CASSLPSSYEQYF.

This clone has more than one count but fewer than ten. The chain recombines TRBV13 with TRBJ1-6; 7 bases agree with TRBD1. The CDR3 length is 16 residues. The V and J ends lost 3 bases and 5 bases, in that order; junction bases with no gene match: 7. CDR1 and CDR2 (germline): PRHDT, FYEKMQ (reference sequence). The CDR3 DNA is TGTGCCAGCAGCTTCTACTACAGGGGCGATAATTCACCCCTCCACTTT. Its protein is CASSFYYRGDNSPLHF.

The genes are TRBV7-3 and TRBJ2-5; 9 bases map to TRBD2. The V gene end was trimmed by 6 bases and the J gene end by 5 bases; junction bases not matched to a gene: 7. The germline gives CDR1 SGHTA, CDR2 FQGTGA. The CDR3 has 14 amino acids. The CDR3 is CASSRGLAGETQYF. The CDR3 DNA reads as TGTGCCAGCAGTCGAGGGCTAGCGGGGGAGACCCAGTACTTC.

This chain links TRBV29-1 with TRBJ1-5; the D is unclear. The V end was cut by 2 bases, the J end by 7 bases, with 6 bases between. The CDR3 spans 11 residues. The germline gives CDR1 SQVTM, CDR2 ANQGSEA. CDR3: CSVECRQPQHF. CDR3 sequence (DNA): TGCAGCGTTGAATGCAGGCAGCCCCAGCATTTT.

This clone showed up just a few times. Here the CDR3 DNA reads TGCAGCGCCCGGACAGCGAACACTGAAGCTTTCTTT. As protein: CSARTANTEAFF. The chain couples TRBV29-1 to TRBJ1-1, with D possibly being TRBD1 (6 bases). CDR3 length equals 12 residues. The ends were cut back, 7 bases at V and 1 base at J, with 10 bases in the middle. Germline lookup yields CDR1 SQVTM and CDR2 ANQGSEA.

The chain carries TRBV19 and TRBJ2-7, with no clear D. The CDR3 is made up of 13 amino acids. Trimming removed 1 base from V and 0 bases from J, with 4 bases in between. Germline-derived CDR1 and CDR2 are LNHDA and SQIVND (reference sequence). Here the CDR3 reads CASSIGPSYEQYF. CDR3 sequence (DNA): TGTGCCAGTAGTATAGGGCCCTCCTACGAGCAGTACTTC.

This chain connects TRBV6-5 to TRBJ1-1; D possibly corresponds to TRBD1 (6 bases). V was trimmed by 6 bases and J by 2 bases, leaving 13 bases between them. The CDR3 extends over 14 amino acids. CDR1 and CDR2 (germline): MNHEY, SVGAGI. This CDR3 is CASRQAGANTEAFF. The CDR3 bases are TGTGCCAGCAGGCAGGCGGGGGCCAACACTGAAGCTTTCTTT.

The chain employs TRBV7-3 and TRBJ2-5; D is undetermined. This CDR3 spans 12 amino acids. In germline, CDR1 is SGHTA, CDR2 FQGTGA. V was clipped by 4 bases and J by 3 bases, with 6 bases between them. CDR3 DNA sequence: TGTGCCAGCAGCTGTCCAAAAGAGACCCAGTACTTC. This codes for CASSCPKETQYF.

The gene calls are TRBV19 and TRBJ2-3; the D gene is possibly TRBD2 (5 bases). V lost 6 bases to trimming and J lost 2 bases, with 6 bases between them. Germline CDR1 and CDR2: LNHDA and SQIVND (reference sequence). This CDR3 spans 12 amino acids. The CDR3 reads CASRDSTDTQYF. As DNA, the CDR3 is TGTGCCAGTAGGGACTCCACAGATACGCAGTATTTT.

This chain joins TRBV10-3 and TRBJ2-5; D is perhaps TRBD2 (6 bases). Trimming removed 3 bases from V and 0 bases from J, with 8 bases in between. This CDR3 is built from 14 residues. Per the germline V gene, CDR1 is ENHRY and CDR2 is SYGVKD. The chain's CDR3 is CAISEGGYQETQYF. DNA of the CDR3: TGTGCCATCAGTGAAGGAGGGTACCAAGAGACCCAGTACTTC.

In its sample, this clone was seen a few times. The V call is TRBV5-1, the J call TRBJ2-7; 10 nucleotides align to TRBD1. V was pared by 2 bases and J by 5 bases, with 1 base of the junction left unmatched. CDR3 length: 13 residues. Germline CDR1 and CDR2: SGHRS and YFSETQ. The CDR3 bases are TGCGCCAGCAGCTTTGGACAGGGGGACGAGCAGTACTTC. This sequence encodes CASSFGQGDEQYF.

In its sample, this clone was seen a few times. CDR3 sequence: CASTAGTGGNEQYF. The CDR3, as DNA: TGTGCCAGCACCGCCGGGACAGGGGGCAACGAGCAGTACTTC. The chain is built from TRBV28 and TRBJ2-7, with 12 bases matching TRBD1. This CDR3 spans 14 amino acids. With V trimmed by 7 bases and J by 5 bases, 6 bases remained unmatched. The germline V gene has CDR1 MDHEN and CDR2 SYDVKM.

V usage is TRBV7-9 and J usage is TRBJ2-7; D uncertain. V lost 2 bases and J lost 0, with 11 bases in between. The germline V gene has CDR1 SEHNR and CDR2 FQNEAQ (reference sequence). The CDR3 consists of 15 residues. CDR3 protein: CASSLHGFNSYEQYF. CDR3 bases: TGTGCCAGCAGCTTACACGGTTTCAACTCCTACGAGCAGTACTTC.

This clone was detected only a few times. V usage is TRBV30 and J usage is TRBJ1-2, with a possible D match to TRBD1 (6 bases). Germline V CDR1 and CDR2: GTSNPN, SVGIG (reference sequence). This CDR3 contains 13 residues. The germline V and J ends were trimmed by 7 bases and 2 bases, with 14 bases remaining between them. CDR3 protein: CAFTRDTNYGYTF. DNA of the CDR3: TGTGCCTTCACCCGGGACACCAACTATGGCTACACCTTC.

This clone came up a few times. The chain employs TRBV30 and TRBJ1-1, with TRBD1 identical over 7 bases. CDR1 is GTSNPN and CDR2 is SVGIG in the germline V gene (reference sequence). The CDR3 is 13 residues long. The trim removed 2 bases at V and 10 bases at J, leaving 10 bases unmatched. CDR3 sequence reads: CAWSPNRGSGAFF. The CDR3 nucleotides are TGTGCCTGGAGTCCAAACAGGGGTTCGGGAGCTTTCTTT. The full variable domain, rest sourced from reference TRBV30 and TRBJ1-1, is SQTIHQWPATLVQPVGSPLSLECTVEGTSNPNLYWYRQAAGRGLQLLFYSVGIGQISSEVPQNLSASRPQDRQFILSSKKLLLSDSGFYLCAWSPNRGSGAFFGQGTRLTVV.

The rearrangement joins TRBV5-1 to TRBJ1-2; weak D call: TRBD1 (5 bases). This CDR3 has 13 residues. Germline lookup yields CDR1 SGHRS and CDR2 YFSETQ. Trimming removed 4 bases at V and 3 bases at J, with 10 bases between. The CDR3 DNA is TGCGCCAGCAGCGTCGACAGAGACTATGGCTACACCTTC. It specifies CASSVDRDYGYTF. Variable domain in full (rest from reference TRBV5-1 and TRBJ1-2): KAGVTQTPRYLIKTRGQQVTLSCSPISGHRSVSWYQQTPGQGLQFLFEYFSETQRNKGNFPGRFSGRQFSNSRSEMNVSTLELGDSALYLCASSVDRDYGYTFGSGTRLTVV.

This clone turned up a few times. For the CDR3, the DNA is TGCGCCAGTACAAAACAGGGGCTGAACATGGAGACCCAGTACTTC. Translation gives CASTKQGLNMETQYF. The rearrangement uses TRBV5-1 and TRBJ2-5; 7 positions agree with TRBD1. Germline trimming cut 8 bases from V and 5 bases from J; bases unmatched to any gene: 15. This CDR3 is 15 amino acids long. Germline lookup yields CDR1 SGHRS and CDR2 YFSETQ.

As DNA, the CDR3 is TGTGCCAGCAGTTACGGGGGGGCCGGAGGGGAGACGCAGTATTTT. Residues: CASSYGGAGGETQYF. The genes are TRBV27 and TRBJ2-3; TRBD2 aligns across 8 bases. With 4 bases clipped from V and 9 bases from J, the junction kept 12 bases outside the gene matches. This CDR3 is built from 15 residues. The germline V gene encodes CDR1 MNHEY and CDR2 SMNVEV (reference sequence).